This T cell receptor (beta chain) was profiled in a study of regulatory T cells in long-lasting Graves disease. V shed 1 base and J 7 bases; nucleotides not matched to a gene: 6. Germline values: CDR1 DFQATT, CDR2 SNEGSKA (reference sequence). The CDR3 extends over 14 amino acids. Arm-PCR of CDR3 regions with iRepertoire HTBI primers generated TCR beta libraries. Each CDR3 protein is one row after TCRdb ran MiXCR on the multiplex PCR reads. The sample lists 300,000 to 450,000 distinct CDR3 sequences, around a sixth seen once, with about 20% in the top ten. This clonotype has ten or more counts. Time point defined: newly diagnosed GD, antithyroid drugs for less than 3 months. The TCR library was made from RNA extracted from PBMCs.

The rearrangement joins TRBV20-1 to TRBJ2-1; TRBD2 agrees at 8 bases. This specimen consisted of peripheral blood mononuclear cells (PBMCs), obtained at new diagnosis, from a patient treated with antithyroid drugs. This TCR derives from a female donor with Graves disease. DNA of the CDR3: TGCAGTGCTAGAGCAGCGGGAGATCAGAATGAGCAGTTCTTC. Its protein product is CSARAAGDQNEQFF.